These T cell receptor beta chains were read from a single sample in a study of blood T cell repertoires in COVID-19. Sequencing used immunoSEQ multiplex PCR; TCRdb keeps in-frame clones, though not all of them. The sample consists of more than 200,000 clones, approximately 80% of them appearing once. Sequenced sample: PBMCs or T cells enriched from blood (not recorded which). These receptors all stem from a man aged 55-75 years who had recovered from COVID-19. The CDR3 runs from the conserved cysteine through the conserved F or W. The order of the fields is CDR3 DNA, CDR3 protein, CDR3 length, D gene, J gene, V gene, clone size. D genes are given only for firm matches. Where a row states a size, it is once, few, many or the class of an expanded clone; other rows omit it.

DNA: TGTGCCAGCAGCCCCACCCCTATAACAGGCTACTTTTTC; CDR3: CASSPTPITGYFF; length: 13; D: .; J: TRBJ2-7; V: TRBV3-1/TRBV3-2; size: .
DNA: TGTGCCAGCAGTTTCTGGGGGCCCGGCGAGCAGTACTTC; CDR3: CASSFWGPGEQYF; length: 13; D: .; J: TRBJ2-7; V: TRBV12-3/TRBV12-4; size: .
DNA: TGTGCCATCAGTGCGGACGGGAGCGGCAATCAGCCCCAGCATTTT; CDR3: CAISADGSGNQPQHF; length: 15; D: .; J: TRBJ1-5; V: TRBV10-3; size: .
DNA: TGTGCCAGCAGCTTAGACAGGGCCAGCTATGGCTACACCTTC; CDR3: CASSLDRASYGYTF; length: 14; D: .; J: TRBJ1-2; V: TRBV11-3; size: .
DNA: TGTGCCAGCAGTTCAAGTGGGACAGGGGGCAATGAGCAGTTCTTC; CDR3: CASSSSGTGGNEQFF; length: 15; D: TRBD1; J: TRBJ2-1; V: TRBV6-5; size: once
DNA: TGTGCCAGCAGTGGGGCGGGGGGCAAGGGCAATCAGCCCCAGCATTTT; CDR3: CASSGAGGKGNQPQHF; length: 16; D: .; J: TRBJ1-5; V: TRBV2; size: .
DNA: TGTGCCAGCAAGGGGCGGCAGGGGTTGATGGCCAAAAACATTCAGTACTTC; CDR3: CASKGRQGLMAKNIQYF; length: 17; D: .; J: TRBJ2-4; V: TRBV19; size: .
DNA: TGTGCCAGCGTAAAAGGGGAGGGAAGGGGCTATGGCTACACCTTC; CDR3: CASVKGEGRGYGYTF; length: 15; D: .; J: TRBJ1-2; V: TRBV2; size: .
DNA: TGTGCCAGCAGTTCAGACTCTGCGACCCAGTACTTC; CDR3: CASSSDSATQYF; length: 12; D: .; J: TRBJ2-5; V: TRBV6-2/TRBV6-3; size: .
DNA: TGTGCCAGCAGTTACAGTGGCACTGAAGCTTTCTTT; CDR3: CASSYSGTEAFF; length: 12; D: .; J: TRBJ1-1; V: TRBV12-3/TRBV12-4; size: .
DNA: TGTGCCAGCAGCTTGGACGGCAGGGCCACTGAAGCTTTCTTT; CDR3: CASSLDGRATEAFF; length: 14; D: .; J: TRBJ1-1; V: TRBV5-6; size: .
DNA: TGTGCCAGCAGCTTGGTGAGGACAGGGGGCGCAGGAGGCTACACCTTC; CDR3: CASSLVRTGGAGGYTF; length: 16; D: TRBD1; J: TRBJ1-2; V: TRBV5-8; size: .
DNA: TGTGCCAGCAGCTTAGCGGGGGGAGGCTATGGCTACACCTTC; CDR3: CASSLAGGGYGYTF; length: 14; D: .; J: TRBJ1-2; V: TRBV7-9; size: .
DNA: TGTGCCAGCAGCCAAATGACAGATGGGGACACCATATATTTT; CDR3: CASSQMTDGDTIYF; length: 14; D: .; J: TRBJ1-3; V: TRBV3-1/TRBV3-2; size: .
DNA: TGTGCCAGTAGTATAGGGACAGGGACAGATACGCAGTATTTT; CDR3: CASSIGTGTDTQYF; length: 14; D: TRBD1; J: TRBJ2-3; V: TRBV19; size: .
DNA: TGTGCCAGCTCACCACGGACTAGCGGGGGGCAAGAGACCCAGTACTTC; CDR3: CASSPRTSGGQETQYF; length: 16; D: TRBD2; J: TRBJ2-5; V: TRBV18; size: .
DNA: TGTGCCAGCAGTTTAAGTTCCGGGAGCGAGCAGTACTTC; CDR3: CASSLSSGSEQYF; length: 13; D: .; J: TRBJ2-7; V: TRBV12-3/TRBV12-4; size: .